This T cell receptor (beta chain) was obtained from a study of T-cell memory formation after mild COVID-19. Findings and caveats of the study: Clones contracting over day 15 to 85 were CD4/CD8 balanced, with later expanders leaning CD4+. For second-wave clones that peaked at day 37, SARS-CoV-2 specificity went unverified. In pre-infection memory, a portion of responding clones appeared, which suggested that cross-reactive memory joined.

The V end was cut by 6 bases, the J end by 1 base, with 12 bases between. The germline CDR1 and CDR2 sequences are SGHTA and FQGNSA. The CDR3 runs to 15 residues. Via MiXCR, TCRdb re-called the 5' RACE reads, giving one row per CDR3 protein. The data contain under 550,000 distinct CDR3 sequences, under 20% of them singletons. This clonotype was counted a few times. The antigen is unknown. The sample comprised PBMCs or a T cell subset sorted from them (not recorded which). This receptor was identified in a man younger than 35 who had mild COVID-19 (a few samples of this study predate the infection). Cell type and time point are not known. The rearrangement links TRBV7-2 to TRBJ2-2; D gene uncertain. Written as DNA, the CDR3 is TGTGCCAGCAGTCAAGGTCCGGGGAACACCGGGGAGCTGTTTTTT. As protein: CASSQGPGNTGELFF.